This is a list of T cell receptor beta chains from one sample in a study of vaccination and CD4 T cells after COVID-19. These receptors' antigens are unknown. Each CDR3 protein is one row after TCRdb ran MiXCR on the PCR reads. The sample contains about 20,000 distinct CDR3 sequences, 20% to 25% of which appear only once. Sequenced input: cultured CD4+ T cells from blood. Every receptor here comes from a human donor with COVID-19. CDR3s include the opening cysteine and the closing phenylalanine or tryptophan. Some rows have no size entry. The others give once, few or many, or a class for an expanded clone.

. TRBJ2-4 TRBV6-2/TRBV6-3 CASSYEADRLAKNIQYF
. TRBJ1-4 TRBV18 CASSPAVREKLFF
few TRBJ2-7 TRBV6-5 CASSLGGGSYEQYF
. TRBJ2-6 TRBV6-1 CASSDRGGPGANVLTF
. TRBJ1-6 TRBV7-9 CASSLVQLNSPLHF
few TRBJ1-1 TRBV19 CASSIVSRTDLLNTEAFF
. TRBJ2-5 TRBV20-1 CSARDQGSLFVETQYF
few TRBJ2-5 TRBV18 CATSPGNRQETQYF
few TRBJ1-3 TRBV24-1 CATSDPPPGNTIYF
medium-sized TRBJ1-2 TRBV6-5 CASSYSHGGHGYTF
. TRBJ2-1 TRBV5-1 CASSALVGSGGFNEQFF
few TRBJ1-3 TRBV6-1 CASSESRGFGNTIYF
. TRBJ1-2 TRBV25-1 CASLPTGGAYGYTF
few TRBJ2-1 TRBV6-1 CASSPRQTSGGVGDYNEQFF
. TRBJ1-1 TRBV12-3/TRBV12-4 CASRQNTEAFF
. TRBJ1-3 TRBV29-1 CSVVRGSGNTIYF
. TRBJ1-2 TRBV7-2 CASSLGQGRDYGYTF
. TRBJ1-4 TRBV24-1 CATRVDRGNEKLFF
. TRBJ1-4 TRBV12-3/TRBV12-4 CANPPLGEKLFF
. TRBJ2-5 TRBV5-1 CASSRGTAQETQYF